The 25 T cell receptor beta chains in this list originate from one sample, sequenced in a study of T cell responses to AZD1222 COVID-19 vaccine. Sequencing was performed with immunoSEQ multiplex PCR; in TCRdb, only in-frame clones are kept and a portion is missing. The repertoire includes about 120,000 clones, about 90% of them detected once, and 13% to 15% sits in the top ten. Specimen: peripheral blood, collected on day 0 of AZD1222 vaccination. The receptor source for this set is an adult in good health.

The gene calls are TRBV13 and TRBJ1-3; a possible D gene is TRBD1 (5 bases). The CDR3 covers 15 residues. V lost 5 bases and J 0 bases, leaving 11 bases between the germline ends. The germline gives CDR1 PRHDT, CDR2 FYEKMQ (reference sequence). CDR3 loop: CASSPWDVSGNTIYF. The CDR3 nucleotides are TGTGCCAGCAGCCCCTGGGACGTCTCTGGAAACACCATATATTTT.

The V and J genes are TRBV5-4 and TRBJ1-2; 10 bases fit TRBD1. Trimming removed 2 bases from V and 2 bases from J; junction bases left unmatched: 6. The CDR3 length is 16 residues. CDR1 and CDR2 (germline): SGHNT, YYREEE (reference sequence). This chain's CDR3 is CASSFDRGLSNYGYTF. Here the CDR3 DNA reads TGTGCCAGCAGCTTCGACAGGGGGCTCTCAAACTATGGCTACACCTTC.

The chain recombines TRBV19 with TRBJ1-2; D is unclear. V was trimmed by 5 bases and J by 0 bases, leaving 7 bases between them. This CDR3 region has 13 residues. From germline, CDR1 is LNHDA and CDR2 SQIVND (reference sequence). The DNA of the CDR3 is TGTGCCAGTAGTTACAGTACTAACTATGGCTACACCTTC. Its translation is CASSYSTNYGYTF.

This clone was detected only once. The chain joins TRBV7-9 to TRBJ1-4; D is unclear. From germline, CDR1 is SEHNR and CDR2 FQNEAQ (reference sequence). V was cut by 3 bases and J by 5 bases, with 13 bases left in between. The CDR3 extends over 15 amino acids. This CDR3 reads CASSLRTQTNEKLFF. The CDR3 DNA reads as TGTGCCAGCAGCTTGCGGACCCAAACCAATGAAAAACTGTTTTTT.

This rearrangement joins TRBV4-3 to TRBJ1-3; 8 nucleotides agree with TRBD1. CDR3 length: 15 residues. Trimming took 3 bases from V and 2 from J; bases not matched to a gene: 3. Germline CDR1 reads LGHNA; CDR2 reads YSLEER. This CDR3 is CASSHDRGAGNTIYF. CDR3 coding DNA: TGCGCCAGCAGCCACGACAGGGGCGCTGGAAACACCATATATTTT.

The chain is built from TRBV5-4 and TRBJ1-2, with D maybe TRBD1 (5 bases). V was clipped by 1 base and J by 14 bases, with 24 bases between them. Germline V gene sequence: CDR1 SGHNT, CDR2 YYREEE (reference sequence). The CDR3 spans 15 residues. CDR3 DNA: TGTGCCAGCAGCTTGAGTTTTTTGAAATACTGGGGGAAGACCTTC. Translated: CASSLSFLKYWGKTF.

This chain joins TRBV4-3 and TRBJ1-4; D not resolved. Trimming removed 0 bases from V and 0 bases from J, with 14 bases in between. There are 18 residues in the CDR3. From germline, CDR1 is LGHNA and CDR2 YSLEER. The CDR3 DNA is TGCGCCAGCAGCCAAGAAAGTTCTCCTTATGCAACTAATGAAAAACTGTTTTTT. It encodes CASSQESSPYATNEKLFF.

The CDR3 loop reads CASSKFVFFRTGDTYGYTF. In nucleotides, the CDR3 is TGTGCCAGCAGCAAGTTTGTCTTCTTTCGGACAGGGGACACCTATGGCTACACCTTC. V and J are TRBV28 and TRBJ1-2; 9 nucleotides agree with TRBD1. Germline CDR1 reads MDHEN; CDR2 reads SYDVKM. V lost 6 bases and J lost 4; bases outside the gene matches: 21. The CDR3 contains 19 residues.

This clone was detected only a few times. The chain links TRBV12-3 or TRBV12-4 to TRBJ2-1; 8 bases align to TRBD2. V shed 6 bases, J shed 5 bases, and the junction held 3 bases outside the gene matches. This CDR3 spans 13 amino acids. The DNA of the CDR3 is TGTGCCAGCAGAAAACTAGCGGACAATGAGCAGTTCTTC. This translates into CASRKLADNEQFF.

The V and J genes are TRBV11-3 and TRBJ1-5; weak D call: TRBD1 (5 bases). Germline CDR1 reads SGHNT; CDR2 reads YENEEA. This CDR3 contains 15 residues. V was trimmed by 3 bases and J by 0 bases, leaving 9 bases between them. CDR3: CASSFGGYSNQPQHF. The CDR3 nucleotides are TGTGCCAGCAGCTTCGGGGGGTATAGCAATCAGCCCCAGCATTTT.

The chain joins TRBV5-5 to TRBJ2-2; no clear D. The CDR3 covers 15 residues. Trimming stripped 4 bases from V and 7 bases from J, with 17 bases between. Germline CDR1 SGHKS, CDR2 YYEKEE (reference sequence). The CDR3 reads CASSAADFSGGELFF. Here the CDR3 DNA reads TGTGCCAGCAGCGCGGCAGATTTTTCGGGCGGGGAGCTGTTTTTT.

The chain is built from TRBV27 and TRBJ1-2, with no clear D. V lost 3 bases and J lost 0, with 8 bases in between. The germline CDR1 and CDR2 sequences are MNHEY and SMNVEV (reference sequence). This CDR3 region has 14 residues. CDR3 region: CASSFLSANYGYTF. DNA for the CDR3: TGTGCCAGCAGTTTCCTCTCAGCTAACTATGGCTACACCTTC.

This clone has a single count. The genes are TRBV7-9 and TRBJ1-6; 10 bases align to TRBD1. The V and J ends lost 5 bases and 0 bases, in that order; junction bases with no gene match: 7. The CDR3 runs 18 residues. CDR1 and CDR2 from the germline V gene are SEHNR and FQNEAQ (reference sequence). CDR3 nucleotide sequence: TGTGCCAGCAGCCCAGGACAGGGGGAGAGCTCCTATAATTCACCCCTCCACTTT. It translates to CASSPGQGESSYNSPLHF.

This clone was observed a few times. The chain recombines TRBV6-5 with TRBJ1-1, with 7 bases that match TRBD1. After removal of 8 bases from V and 0 bases from J, the junction contained 6 bases not matched to a gene. The germline gives CDR1 MNHEY, CDR2 SVGAGI. The CDR3 has 14 residues. CDR3 amino acids: CASRQGLMNTEAFF. In DNA, the CDR3 is TGTGCCAGCCGACAGGGACTAATGAACACTGAAGCTTTCTTT.

The V and J genes are TRBV7-2 and TRBJ1-3; weak D call: TRBD1 (6 bases). The CDR3 extends over 16 amino acids. In germline, CDR1 is SGHTA, CDR2 FQGNSA. The ends were cut back, 5 bases at V and 2 bases at J, with 16 bases in the middle. The CDR3, as DNA: TGTGCCAGCAGCCCCGGTCGGGGGGCAGCTGGAAACACCATATATTTT. As protein: CASSPGRGAAGNTIYF.

The chain uses TRBV4-3 and TRBJ2-1; 9 positions match TRBD2. Germline V gene sequence: CDR1 LGHNA, CDR2 YSLEER. The CDR3 is 17 residues long. V shed 0 bases, J shed 0 bases, and the junction held 3 bases outside the gene matches. The CDR3 protein is CASSQDRGGGSYNEQFF. CDR3 nucleotide sequence: TGCGCCAGCAGCCAAGATCGCGGGGGGGGCTCCTACAATGAGCAGTTCTTC.

This clone was recorded only once. V is TRBV11-2 and J is TRBJ1-2; 9 bases match TRBD1. This CDR3 contains 14 residues. CDR1 and CDR2 from the germline V gene are SGHAT and FQNNGV. The junction had 4 bases not matched to a gene; V was cut back by 3 bases and J by 5 bases. CDR3 nucleotides: TGTGCCAGCAGCTTTGGACAGGGGTCTTATGGCTACACCTTC. Amino acids: CASSFGQGSYGYTF. Combining the CDR3 with reference TRBV11-2 and TRBJ1-2 gives the whole variable domain EAGVAQSPRYKIIEKRQSVAFWCNPISGHATLYWYQQILGQGPKLLIQFQNNGVVDDSQLPKDRFSAERLKGVDSTLKIQPAKLEDSAVYLCASSFGQGSYGYTFGSGTRLTVV.

The chain links TRBV21-1 to TRBJ1-4; TRBD1 is taken as the D call from the table, unchecked against the DNA. TRBV21-1 is termed a pseudogene. The CDR3 is made up of 16 amino acids. In nucleotides, the CDR3 is TGTGCCAGCAGCAAAGAACAGGACGTATATTCTGAAAAACTGTTTTTT. Protein sequence: CASSKEQDVYSEKLFF.

The V gene is TRBV5-6, the J gene TRBJ1-5; D is undetermined. V was clipped by 2 bases and J by 5 bases, with 5 bases between them. The CDR3 runs to 12 residues. Germline V CDR1 and CDR2: SGHDT, YYEEEE. CDR3 loop: CASSFGHQPQHF. The CDR3 DNA reads as TGTGCCAGCAGCTTTGGGCATCAGCCCCAGCATTTT.

This chain links TRBV6-5 with TRBJ2-7, with D possibly TRBD2 on 6 matching bases. CDR1 is MNHEY and CDR2 is SVGAGI in the germline V gene. V lost 2 bases and J lost 2, with 13 bases in between. The CDR3 length is 15 residues. The CDR3 DNA follows: TGTGCCAGCAGTTACCCTGGTAGCGGCACCTACGAGCAGTACTTC. It is translated as CASSYPGSGTYEQYF.

The gene calls are TRBV4-3 and TRBJ1-3; 8 bases are a match to TRBD1. This CDR3 is 17 amino acids long. Germline CDR1 and CDR2: LGHNA and YSLEER. V dropped 1 base and J dropped 0; count of bases not matched to a gene: 5. CDR3 in amino acids: CASSQVWTGYSGNTIYF. As DNA, the CDR3 is TGCGCCAGCAGCCAAGTTTGGACAGGGTACTCTGGAAACACCATATATTTT.

This clone was observed a handful of times. V gene TRBV7-2 combines with J gene TRBJ2-3; D call uncertain. V lost 4 bases, J lost 4 bases, and 3 bases lay in between. This CDR3 is built from 11 residues. Germline CDR1 is SGHTA and CDR2 is FQGNSA. The CDR3 DNA sequence: TGTGCCAGCAGCTACTCAGATACGCAGTATTTT. It encodes CASSYSDTQYF.

This sequence joins TRBV6-1 and TRBJ1-2; 7 positions agree with TRBD1. With V trimmed by 4 bases and J by 3 bases, 11 bases remained unmatched. The CDR3 sequence is 16 residues long. CDR1 MNHNS and CDR2 SASEGT come from the germline V gene. The CDR3, as DNA: TGTGCCAGCAGTGGTATCCCGCCAGGGGGGGACTATGGCTACACCTTC. Translated: CASSGIPPGGDYGYTF.

This chain uses TRBV7-9 with TRBJ1-1; 7 bases are a match to TRBD1. CDR3 length: 14 residues. V was pared by 0 bases and J by 7 bases, with 5 bases of the junction left unmatched. The germline V gene has CDR1 SEHNR and CDR2 FQNEAQ (reference sequence). Written as DNA, the CDR3 is TGTGCCAGCAGCTTAGCGGCCGGGGACAGTGAAGCTTTCTTT. The encoded protein is CASSLAAGDSEAFF.

This chain joins TRBV30 and TRBJ1-1; possible D gene TRBD1, 5 bases. V lost 1 base and J 1 base, leaving 16 bases between the germline ends. CDR1 and CDR2 (germline): GTSNPN, SVGIG (reference sequence). This CDR3 contains 16 residues. The CDR3 loop is CAWSGQTPMKNTEAFF. In DNA form, the CDR3 reads TGTGCCTGGAGTGGACAGACTCCGATGAAGAACACTGAAGCTTTCTTT.